This T cell receptor (beta chain) originates from a study of neoadjuvant nivolumab and ipilimumab in lung cancer (dated by TCRdb to 2018 to 2021). Broadly, across the study: In the NEOSTAR trial, nivolumab was administered intravenously at 3 mg/kg on days 1, 15 and 29, and the combination arm also received ipilimumab 1 mg/kg on day 1 only. The major pathologic response (MPR) rate in the intention-to-treat population in each study arm was designated as the primary trial endpoint. Matched pretherapy and resected tumor pairs were analyzed for seven patients, of whom four received nivolumab and three received nivolumab plus ipilimumab. The study compared TCR repertoires in pretherapy (baseline) peripheral blood with TCR repertoires in tumors resected at surgery after neoadjuvant immune checkpoint blockade. In the trial, approximately 45 patients with operable NSCLC were treated, of whom approximately 23 were randomized to nivolumab monotherapy and roughly 20 to nivolumab plus ipilimumab.

Regarding this clone: No cognate antigen has been identified for it. No qualities accompany the bases; no much larger clone lies one base away.

CDR1 and CDR2 were assigned from the germline V gene as LGHNA and YNFKEQ. V is pared back by 1 base and J by 6 bases, with 8 bases lying between the germline termini. The CDR3 spans 13 residues, from the cysteine through the phenylalanine. The sequence is cut down to CDR3 DNA, 39 bases in frame from base 1. This specimen's time point label, per the study, means: at surgical resection after neoadjuvant nivolumab +/- ipilimumab. The samples were obtained from NEOSTAR, a phase 2 randomized trial that tested neoadjuvant nivolumab or nivolumab plus ipilimumab, followed by surgery, in operable NSCLC. What the research found in general, with its limitations: Compared with tumor-adjacent uninvolved lung, resected tumors had greater TCR richness and clonality, and increases showed up in more of the dual-therapy-treated tumors. Tumor T-cell richness and clonality rose from pretherapy to surgery in three of three dual-therapy tumors but in only two of four nivolumab-treated tumors. A positive correlation was observed between pretherapy blood TCR richness and richness in tumors resected after neoadjuvant therapy (Spearman R ~ 0.85). TCR sequencing was performed in a small number of samples. No significant correlation was found between TCR clonality and pathologic tumor regression, and only one major-pathologic-response sample was available for the clonality analysis.

Libraries came from the immunoSEQ multiplex PCR assay. On the authors' methods: Richness and clonality were used to summarize the repertoires, and clones that significantly expanded or contracted between pre- and post-therapy samples were identified. TCRdb carries this immuneACCESS record with in-frame sequences only. Its versions omit some clonotypes, under half of them owing to an unresolved V gene in the studies checked, with the rest unexplained. The DNA gave D and trimming, while V, J and clone size come from that table. This sample holds 25,000 to 30,000 clones; about 80% were observed only once. The leading ten clones occupy around a sixth of the sample.

The input for sequencing was tumor tissue, taken after neoadjuvant nivolumab, alone or with ipilimumab, at or shortly before surgery. Rearrangement joined TRBV4-2 to TRBJ2-3; the D segment might be TRBD1 or TRBD2, since each matches 5 bases. The receptor was isolated from an adult with non-small cell lung cancer. The CDR3: CASSQVGTDTQYF. The sequenced DNA is TGTGCCAGCAGCCAAGTTGGGACCGATACGCAGTATTTT.